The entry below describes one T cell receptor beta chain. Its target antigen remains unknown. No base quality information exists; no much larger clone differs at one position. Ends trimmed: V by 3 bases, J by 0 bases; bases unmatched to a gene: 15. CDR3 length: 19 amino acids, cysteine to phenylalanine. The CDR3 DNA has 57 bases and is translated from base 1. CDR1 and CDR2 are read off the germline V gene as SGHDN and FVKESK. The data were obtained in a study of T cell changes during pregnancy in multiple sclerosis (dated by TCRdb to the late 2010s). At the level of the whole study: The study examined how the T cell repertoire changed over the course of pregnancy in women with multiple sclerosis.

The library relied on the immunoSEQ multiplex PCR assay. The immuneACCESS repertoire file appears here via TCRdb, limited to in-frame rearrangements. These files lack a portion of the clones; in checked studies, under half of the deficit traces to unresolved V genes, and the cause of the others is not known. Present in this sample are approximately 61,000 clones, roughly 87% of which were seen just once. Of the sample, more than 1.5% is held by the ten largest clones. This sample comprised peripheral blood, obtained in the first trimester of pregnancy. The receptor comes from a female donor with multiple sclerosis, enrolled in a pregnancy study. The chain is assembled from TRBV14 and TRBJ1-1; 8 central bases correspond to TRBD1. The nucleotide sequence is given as TGTGCCAGCAGCCAGGGACAGGTGGTATCTGGCGGAATGAACACTGAAGCTTTCTTT. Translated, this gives CASSQGQVVSGGMNTEAFF. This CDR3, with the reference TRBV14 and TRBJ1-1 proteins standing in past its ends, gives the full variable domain EAGVTQFPSHSVIEKGQTVTLRCDPISGHDNLYWYRRVMGKEIKFLLHFVKESKQDESGMPNNRFLAERTGGTYSTLKVQPAELEDSGVYFCASSQGQVVSGGMNTEAFFGQGTRLTVV.